The 4 T cell receptor beta chains reported below all come from one sample, sequenced in a study of human T cells and chemical hapten exposure. As for time point: patch test 2, 6 weeks after DPC sensitization. Stated treatment: therapeutic diphenylcyclopropenone sensitization with weekly scalp DPC. TCRdb ran MiXCR on the RACE reads and lists one entry per CDR3 protein. The sample includes roughly 96,000 distinct CDR3 sequences, about 9% seen only once; the top ten take around 2%. Specimen: whole blood, collected in connection with sensitization to the hapten diphenylcyclopropenone (DPC). Receptors were obtained from a middle-aged woman with alopecia areata. Some clones in this sample may be carry-over from other donors' samples.

The CDR3 reads CASSRRVAGVTGELFF. The CDR3 DNA reads as TGTGCCAGCAGCCGCAGGGTAGCGGGAGTCACCGGGGAGCTGTTTTTT. The chain combines TRBV7-3 with TRBJ2-2; TRBD2 matches 9 bases. The CDR3 covers 16 residues. Germline loops: CDR1 SGHTA, CDR2 FQGTGA. V gave up 5 bases and J gave up 4 bases; unmatched junction bases: 8. Supplemented by reference TRBV7-3 and TRBJ2-2, the full variable domain reads GAGVSQTPSNKVTEKGKYVELRCDPISGHTALYWYRQSLGQGPEFLIYFQGTGAADDSGLPNDRFFAVRPEGSVSTLKIQRTERGDSAVYLCASSRRVAGVTGELFFGEGSRLTVL.

In its sample, this clonotype was seen many times. The V gene is TRBV2, the J gene TRBJ2-1; 10 bases align to TRBD2. Germline CDR1 reads SNHLY; CDR2 reads FYNNEI. With 4 bases clipped from V and 3 bases from J, the junction kept 12 bases outside the gene matches. The CDR3 extends over 18 amino acids. Here the CDR3 DNA reads TGTGCCAGCAGTGGCGGCGGGCTAGCGGGAGTAATCTACAATGAGCAGTTCTTC. Encoded protein: CASSGGGLAGVIYNEQFF.

In its sample, this clonotype was seen many times. The chain joins TRBV28 to TRBJ2-1; maybe TRBD1 (6 bases). Deletions cut 3 bases from V and 1 base from J, with 19 bases between. In germline, CDR1 is MDHEN, CDR2 SYDVKM. The CDR3 runs 18 residues. The CDR3 region is CASSFPPRGSRSYNEQFF. The CDR3 nucleotides are TGTGCCAGCAGTTTCCCCCCTAGGGGGTCTAGATCCTACAATGAGCAGTTCTTC.

This clonotype appeared a few times. The gene calls are TRBV29-1 and TRBJ1-4; D remains unclear. The CDR3 loop spans 15 amino acids. Trimming pared 5 bases from V and 0 bases from J, leaving 13 bases between. Germline V gene data show CDR1 as SQVTM and CDR2 as ANQGSEA. CDR3 bases: TGCAGCGTTTCCAAGACTTTTGCAACTAATGAAAAACTGTTTTTT. It is translated as CSVSKTFATNEKLFF.